This passage covers 12 T cell receptor beta chains from one sample sequenced in a study of T-cell reconstitution after alpha-beta-depleted transplantation in children. Unique molecular identifiers tagged the TCRbeta library. One entry per CDR3 protein results from TCRdb running MiXCR on the PCR reads. The data show about 980,000 distinct CDR3 sequences, about 29% seen once. Sample: PBMCs, mostly from graft donor cells, taken 360 days after TCRalphabeta/CD19-depleted stem cell transplant. The receptors stem from a boy under three years old who had a stem cell transplant for SCID, so the T cells may come from the graft donor.

The V and J genes are TRBV20-1 and TRBJ2-5; 7 bases are a match to TRBD1. Trimming took 6 bases from V and 1 from J; bases not matched to a gene: 14. CDR1 and CDR2 from the germline V gene are DFQATT and SNEGSKA (reference sequence). The CDR3 extends over 16 amino acids. CDR3 sequence reads: CSARRNGRGTQETQYF. CDR3 sequence (DNA): TGCAGTGCCCGGAGAAATGGCAGGGGGACCCAAGAGACCCAGTACTTC.

V and J are TRBV7-6 and TRBJ2-1; D might be TRBD2 (7 bases). The CDR3 is 15 residues long. V dropped 3 bases and J dropped 7 bases, with 16 bases sitting between them. CDR1 and CDR2 from the germline V gene are SGHVS and FNYEAQ. The CDR3 sequence is CASSFLGGAGNEQFF. DNA for the CDR3: TGTGCCAGCAGCTTTCTGGGGGGGGCTGGAAATGAGCAGTTCTTC.

J is TRBJ1-5 and V is TRBV20-1, with 7 bases fitting TRBD1. The J segment lost 0 bases and the V segment lost 6 bases, leaving 8 bases of the junction unmatched. The CDR3 has 15 amino acids. The germline V gene encodes CDR1 DFQATT and CDR2 SNEGSKA (reference sequence). CDR3 region: CSASRGEVSNQPQHF. The CDR3 DNA sequence: TGCAGTGCCAGCAGGGGGGAGGTTAGCAATCAGCCCCAGCATTTT.

This clonotype was counted a few times. The CDR3 DNA is TGTGCCAGCAGGCGGACAGGTTACACCGGGGAGCTGTTTTTT. Protein: CASRRTGYTGELFF. The rearrangement joins TRBV12-3 or TRBV12-4 to TRBJ2-2; TRBD1 matches 7 bases. V lost 6 bases, J lost 3 bases, and 4 bases stayed unmatched. There are 14 residues in the CDR3.

For this clonotype: Possible read error: a much larger clone is one base away. V and J are TRBV5-1 and TRBJ2-3; D not certain. Per germline, CDR1 SGHRS and CDR2 YFSETQ. This CDR3 comprises 12 residues. Trimming pared 2 bases from V and 6 bases from J, leaving 7 bases between. The CDR3: CASSFERDTQYF. The CDR3 nucleotides read TGCGCCAGCAGCTTTGAGAGGGATACGCAGTATTTT.

The V gene is TRBV12-3 or TRBV12-4, the J gene TRBJ2-5; 8 bases agree with TRBD1. The V segment lost 6 bases and the J segment 3 bases; nucleotides outside the gene matches: 6. The CDR3 loop spans 14 amino acids. In nucleotides, the CDR3 is TGTGCCAGCAGCACAACGACAGGGGAAGAGACCCAGTACTTC. It is translated as CASSTTTGEETQYF.

The V gene is TRBV5-6, the J gene TRBJ2-1, with 9 bases identical to TRBD1. The CDR3 has 14 amino acids. The V segment lost 4 bases and the J segment 8 bases; nucleotides outside the gene matches: 7. Germline CDR1 SGHDT, CDR2 YYEEEE. The CDR3 DNA reads as TGTGCCAGCAGCCCCGGGACAGGGTCCGATGAGCAGTTCTTC. Amino acids: CASSPGTGSDEQFF.

The chain combines TRBV4-3 with TRBJ1-5; D uncertain. Deletions cut 2 bases from V and 1 base from J, with 9 bases between. This CDR3 is 15 amino acids long. Germline CDR1 LGHNA, CDR2 YSLEER. The CDR3 region is CASSQTFASNQPQHF. As DNA, the CDR3 is TGCGCCAGCAGCCAAACTTTTGCCAGCAATCAGCCCCAGCATTTT.

With regard to this clonotype: The conserved final phenylalanine or tryptophan is absent from the CDR3, which likely points to a read error. The chain joins TRBV12-3 or TRBV12-4 to TRBJ1-2; 8 nucleotides agree with TRBD1. This CDR3 spans 13 amino acids. The junction had 7 bases not matched to a gene; V was cut back by 5 bases and J by 8 bases. CDR3 loop: CASSPGQGAGYTS. CDR3 DNA: TGTGCCAGCAGTCCCGGGCAGGGGGCGGGCTACACCTCC.

The J gene is TRBJ2-3, the V gene TRBV12-3 or TRBV12-4; 8 bases match TRBD1. Trimming at V came to 3 bases and at J to 6 bases, leaving 5 bases not matched to a gene. The CDR3 has 14 residues. CDR3 sequence (DNA): TGTGCCAGCAGTTTTCGCAGGGGGCTTGATACGCAGTATTTT. Its protein is CASSFRRGLDTQYF.

This clonotype was counted only a few times. CDR3 bases: TGCGCCAGCAGCTGGGGCCCTCCCGTCAGGAACACTGAAGCTTTCTTT. Its protein product is CASSWGPPVRNTEAFF. The chain is built from TRBV5-1 and TRBJ1-1; tentatively, D is TRBD1 (5 bases). Germline V CDR1 and CDR2: SGHRS, YFSETQ. The ends were cut back, 3 bases at V and 1 base at J, with 16 bases in the middle. The CDR3 is made up of 16 amino acids.

This rearrangement joins TRBV3-1 to TRBJ1-1; D is unclear. Germline V gene data show CDR1 as LGHDT and CDR2 as YNNKEL (reference sequence). The length of the CDR3 is 13 residues. The V gene lost 2 bases and the J gene lost 4 bases, with 8 bases spanning the gap. CDR3 in DNA: TGTGCCAGCAGCCAAAGGCCTTTCACTGAAGCTTTCTTT. Residues: CASSQRPFTEAFF.